These 17 T cell receptor beta chains share one sample of origin, sequenced in a study of blood T cell repertoires in COVID-19. Profiled with immunoSEQ multiplex PCR; TCRdb holds only in-frame clones, not every one. The sample yields more than 200,000 clones, 86% seen once. What was sequenced was peripheral blood. The receptors stem from a man aged 30 to 45 with active or convalescent COVID-19.

V usage is TRBV5-1 and J usage is TRBJ2-7; no clear D gene. Germline V gene data show CDR1 as SGHRS and CDR2 as YFSETQ. The length of the CDR3 is 18 residues. The V end lost 4 bases, the J end lost 2 bases, and 25 bases lay between the germline ends. In nucleotides, the CDR3 is TGCGCCAGCAGCCTATCACCACTCCAATCCGGGTCAGCCTACGAGCAGTACTTC. Its translation: CASSLSPLQSGSAYEQYF.

V is TRBV19 and J is TRBJ1-1; no definite D call. Trimming removed 5 bases from V and 0 bases from J, with 13 bases in between. This CDR3 has 15 amino acids. Germline values: CDR1 LNHDA, CDR2 SQIVND (reference sequence). The CDR3, as DNA: TGTGCCAGTAGTCCTCGGGGAGGGATGAACACTGAAGCTTTCTTT. This sequence encodes CASSPRGGMNTEAFF.

The rearrangement links TRBV11-2 to TRBJ2-7; 8 bases are shared with TRBD1. J gave up 1 base and V 5 bases, and 4 bases lay outside the gene matches. CDR3 length equals 14 residues. CDR1 is SGHAT, CDR2 FQNNGV, per germline. The CDR3 coding sequence is TGTGCCAGCAGCATTGGACAGGGTTCCTACGAGCAGTACTTC. It encodes CASSIGQGSYEQYF.

This clone appeared a few times. The J gene is TRBJ1-5, the V gene TRBV6-2 or TRBV6-3; D may be TRBD1 (6 bases). Between the trimmed V and J ends, which lost 2 bases and 9 bases, there was a span of 17 bases. The CDR3 consists of 15 residues. The germline CDR1 and CDR2 sequences are MNHEY and SVGEGT. CDR3 DNA sequence: TGTGCCAGCAGTTACCAGACAGATCAGGGGCTGCCCCAGCATTTT. Amino acids: CASSYQTDQGLPQHF.

The chain carries TRBV19 and TRBJ2-1, with 10 bases lining up with TRBD1. CDR3 length: 16 amino acids. The V and J ends lost 6 bases and 6 bases, in that order; junction bases with no gene match: 11. The germline V gene has CDR1 LNHDA and CDR2 SQIVND (reference sequence). The CDR3 bases are TGTGCCAGTAGCCCTTTAAGGGACAGGGGTAGCAATGAGCAGTTCTTC. Protein: CASSPLRDRGSNEQFF.

The chain recombines TRBV13 with TRBJ2-7, with a possible D match to TRBD2 (5 bases). The germline V gene has CDR1 PRHDT and CDR2 FYEKMQ (reference sequence). The V and J ends lost 4 bases and 2 bases respectively, with 12 bases between them. The CDR3 has 14 amino acids. In DNA form, the CDR3 reads TGTGCCAGCAGCTCCCCGAGGGTGACCTACGAGCAGTACTTC. Its protein is CASSSPRVTYEQYF. Filled out from reference TRBV13 and TRBJ2-7, the complete variable domain reads AAGVIQSPRHLIKEKRETATLKCYPIPRHDTVYWYQQGPGQDPQFLISFYEKMQSDKGSIPDRFSAQQFSDYHSELNMSSLELGDSALYFCASSSPRVTYEQYFGPGTRLTVT.

The J gene is TRBJ1-1, the V gene TRBV6-5; TRBD1 might be the D (5 bases). The V end was cut by 8 bases, the J end by 5 bases, with 9 bases between. This CDR3 comprises 11 residues. Germline values: CDR1 MNHEY, CDR2 SVGAGI. The CDR3 coding sequence is TGTGCCAGCGAAAGGGGAACTGAAGCTTTCTTT. Translated, it gives CASERGTEAFF.

V gene TRBV7-8 combines with J gene TRBJ1-1; no firm D call. Germline values: CDR1 SGHVS, CDR2 FQNEAQ. V lost 1 base to trimming and J lost 4 bases, with 13 bases between them. The CDR3 is made up of 15 amino acids. The CDR3 sequence: CASSLGLGFLTEAFF. In DNA form, the CDR3 reads TGTGCCAGCAGCTTAGGACTTGGTTTCCTCACTGAAGCTTTCTTT.

The chain carries TRBV27 and TRBJ2-1; 7 bases are shared with TRBD1. The CDR3 is 15 amino acids. Germline V gives CDR1 MNHEY, CDR2 SMNVEV (reference sequence). J was trimmed by 4 bases and V by 5 bases; bases with no gene match: 8. The CDR3 bases are TGTGCCAGCAGTCCCGGACAGGTCCTTTACAATGAGCAGTTCTTC. It specifies CASSPGQVLYNEQFF.

V usage is TRBV10-2 and J usage is TRBJ2-7, with 9 bases lining up with TRBD1. CDR1 and CDR2 from the germline V gene are WSHSY and SAAADI. The CDR3 covers 15 residues. V was pared by 0 bases and J by 6 bases, with 6 bases of the junction left unmatched. The CDR3 loop reads CASSESRQGVREQYF. CDR3 nucleotides: TGCGCCAGCAGTGAGTCCAGACAGGGGGTTCGCGAGCAGTACTTC.

The chain has TRBV7-6 and TRBJ1-2; 10 bases align to TRBD1. This CDR3 is built from 14 residues. V lost 5 bases to trimming and J lost 4 bases; unmatched junction nucleotides: 4. CDR1 SGHVS and CDR2 FNYEAQ come from the germline V gene. The CDR3 spells CASSPGQGIYGYTF. CDR3 coding DNA: TGTGCCAGCAGCCCGGGACAGGGGATCTATGGCTACACCTTC.

The V gene is TRBV24-1, the J gene TRBJ2-3, with a tentative D call TRBD1 (6 bases). CDR1 and CDR2 (germline): KGHDR, SFDVKD. The CDR3 consists of 15 residues. Trimming removed 4 bases at V and 3 bases at J, with 13 bases between. CDR3 amino acids: CATSDLRGGTDTQYF. The CDR3 coding sequence is TGTGCCACCAGTGACCTCAGGGGCGGGACAGATACGCAGTATTTT.

This rearrangement joins TRBV25-1 to TRBJ1-5; D is unclear. V was shortened by 3 bases and J by 0 bases, with 6 bases between the two germline ends. CDR1 and CDR2 (germline): MGHDK, SYGVNS. The CDR3 sequence is 14 residues long. Written as DNA, the CDR3 is TGTGCCAGCAGTGAGACACTTAGCAATCAGCCCCAGCATTTT. Translated, it gives CASSETLSNQPQHF.

CDR3 DNA: TGCGCCAGCAGCTTCGTCGGGACAGGGGGCTATGAAAAACTGTTTTTT. This gives the protein CASSFVGTGGYEKLFF. The chain carries TRBV5-1 and TRBJ1-4, with 12 positions matching TRBD1. The J segment lost 6 bases and the V segment lost 2 bases, leaving 5 bases of the junction unmatched. Germline V gene data show CDR1 as SGHRS and CDR2 as YFSETQ. The CDR3 length is 16 residues.

This chain connects TRBV18 to TRBJ1-2; D is uncertain. This CDR3 region has 14 residues. CDR1 KGHSH and CDR2 LQKENI come from the germline V gene. The V and J ends lost 5 bases and 2 bases respectively, with 12 bases between them. The CDR3 sequence: CASSTAAQNYGYTF. CDR3 DNA: TGTGCCAGCTCAACTGCTGCACAGAACTATGGCTACACCTTC.

The chain couples TRBV5-5 to TRBJ2-3; D gene unclear. The CDR3 is made up of 16 amino acids. V lost 5 bases and J 0 bases, leaving 16 bases between the germline ends. CDR1 is SGHKS, CDR2 YYEKEE, per germline (reference sequence). The CDR3 DNA follows: TGTGCCAGCAGTCCCTTCGTTGACTCTAGCACAGATACGCAGTATTTT. Its translation is CASSPFVDSSTDTQYF.

The chain couples TRBV6-1 to TRBJ2-3; TRBD2 agrees at 7 bases. CDR1 is MNHNS, CDR2 SASEGT, per germline. This CDR3 has 15 residues. J was trimmed by 6 bases and V by 2 bases; bases with no gene match: 8. CDR3 loop: CASSEWSGEGDTQYF. In DNA form, the CDR3 reads TGTGCCAGCAGTGAATGGTCGGGGGAGGGTGATACGCAGTATTTT.